This entry is about one T cell receptor (beta chain). Its antigen is undetermined. These data belong to a study of vaccination effects on CD4 cells after COVID-19. Upon completion of about eleven days in culture, CD4+ T cells were isolated. Participants were vaccinated with two doses of either the BNT162b2 or mRNA-1273 vaccine. TCRdb keeps only in-frame clones here, not all; method: immunoSEQ multiplex PCR. The sample gives about 40,000 clones, around two thirds of which show up once; 6% to 8.5% is in the top ten. The CDR3 spans 16 residues. V gave up 4 bases and J gave up 5 bases; unmatched junction bases: 10. CDR1 SGHTS and CDR2 YDEGEE come from the germline V gene.

The sample here was CD4+ T cells from PBMCs cultured without peptide, taken after COVID-19 vaccination. This sequence was found in a human donor who received a COVID-19 vaccine. The chain employs TRBV5-8 and TRBJ1-4; TRBD1 matches at 8 bases. This chain's CDR3 is CASSQSPDRVNEKLFF. CDR3 coding DNA: TGTGCCAGCAGCCAATCCCCGGACAGGGTAAATGAAAAACTGTTTTTT.